This record covers a single T cell receptor (beta chain). Its antigen remains unknown. The data originate from a study of cytomegalovirus exposure and HLA in healthy donors. On the study more broadly: Earlier, some 200 million T cells were analyzed, and 95 million to 140 million unique TCR beta sequences were found among them. Study findings and constraints: When analyzed later, the rates of TCR association showed variation by HLA locus, with DRB1 the most and HLA-C the fewest. It was reported that the classifier diagnosed cytomegalovirus status with high specificity and sensitivity in both the original and validation cohorts.

PCR primers comprised 60 Vbeta and 13 Jbeta primers. Data came from immunoSEQ multiplex PCR; TCRdb stores just in-frame clones and leaves some out. The sample has 150,000 or so clones; approximately 80% are singletons. Material for sequencing was PBMCs. This TCR derives from a man aged 35-49 years in good health and CMV-seropositive.

CDR3 region: CASSRYGGLAGYNEQFF. The CDR3 DNA follows: TGTGCCAGCAGTCGATACGGAGGACTAGCGGGATACAATGAGCAGTTCTTC. The chain employs TRBV27 and TRBJ2-1, with 12 bases matching TRBD2. Germline V gives CDR1 MNHEY, CDR2 SMNVEV (reference sequence). V lost 5 bases, J lost 4 bases, and 9 bases stayed unmatched. The CDR3 totals 17 residues.